The next 31 T cell receptor beta chains were all read from a single sample in a study of cytomegalovirus exposure and HLA in healthy donors. 60 Vbeta and 13 Jbeta primers were used in PCR. The protocol was immunoSEQ multiplex PCR, while the TCRdb copy is restricted to in-frame clones and leaves out a portion. The table has 79,000 or so clones, 65% to 75% seen once. The sample was PBMCs. The source is a woman aged 40 to 50 in good health and CMV-seropositive.

This clone was counted a few times. The chain combines TRBV10-2 with TRBJ2-1; 10 bases align to TRBD2. The CDR3 contains 16 residues. CDR1 and CDR2 from the germline V gene are WSHSY and SAAADI. V shed 6 bases and J 6 bases; nucleotides not matched to a gene: 11. CDR3 DNA: TGCGCCAGCAGGATTCTAGCGGGAGTGGGCCGCAATGAGCAGTTCTTC. Translation: CASRILAGVGRNEQFF.

The V call is TRBV10-3, the J call TRBJ1-5; a weak D match, TRBD1 (6 bases). V dropped 3 bases and J dropped 1 base, with 16 bases sitting between them. The length of the CDR3 is 17 residues. Germline assignment: CDR1 ENHRY and CDR2 SYGVKD. CDR3 nucleotides: TGTGCCATCAGTGACTCCCGAGGGGGGGGCAGCAATCAGCCCCAGCATTTT. Encoded protein: CAISDSRGGGSNQPQHF.

The V gene is TRBV30, the J gene TRBJ1-3; 8 bases align to TRBD1. Germline CDR1 and CDR2: GTSNPN and SVGIG (reference sequence). This CDR3 has 17 amino acids. V dropped 2 bases and J dropped 4; count of bases not matched to a gene: 13. The CDR3 DNA follows: TGTGCCTGGAGTACTGACAGGGGTGCCGGCAAAGGAAACACCATATATTTT. Its translation: CAWSTDRGAGKGNTIYF. The full variable domain, completed using reference TRBV30 and TRBJ1-3, is SQTIHQWPATLVQPVGSPLSLECTVEGTSNPNLYWYRQAAGRGLQLLFYSVGIGQISSEVPQNLSASRPQDRQFILSSKKLLLSDSGFYLCAWSTDRGAGKGNTIYFGEGSWLTVV.

The chain links TRBV15 to TRBJ2-7; weak D call: TRBD2 (7 bases). Germline-derived CDR1 and CDR2 are LNHNV and YYDKDF (reference sequence). Trimming took 8 bases from V and 4 from J, leaving 15 bases between them. The CDR3 covers 13 residues. The CDR3 protein is CATAPGGRYEQYF. CDR3 in DNA: TGTGCCACCGCCCCCGGGGGGCGATACGAGCAGTACTTC.

The genes are TRBV6-5 and TRBJ1-1; 7 bases are a match to TRBD1. Germline V gene lookup returns CDR1 MNHEY and CDR2 SVGAGI. The CDR3 runs to 15 residues. The trim removed 7 bases at V and 4 bases at J, leaving 12 bases unmatched. The CDR3 region has the DNA TGTGCCAGCACCGACGGGGGGGCAGGGGGCACTGAAGCTTTCTTT. Translation gives CASTDGGAGGTEAFF.

The chain carries TRBV10-1 and TRBJ2-5; TRBD2 agrees at 7 bases. The CDR3 has 13 amino acids. Germline V lookup: CDR1 WNHNN, CDR2 SYGVQD (reference sequence). V was pared by 6 bases and J by 14 bases, with 15 bases of the junction left unmatched. CDR3 sequence: CASSPDGGSPLYF. The CDR3 coding sequence is TGCGCCAGCAGCCCCGACGGGGGGTCTCCTCTCTACTTC.

This clone has a handful of counts. The chain combines TRBV7-2 with TRBJ2-3; 10 nucleotides line up with TRBD2. CDR1 is SGHTA and CDR2 is FQGNSA in the germline V gene. The CDR3 length is 15 residues. The J segment lost 2 bases and the V segment lost 5 bases, leaving 4 bases of the junction unmatched. The CDR3 DNA sequence: TGTGCCAGCAGCCTTAGCGGGGGGACCACAGATACGCAGTATTTT. Protein product: CASSLSGGTTDTQYF.

The chain employs TRBV19 and TRBJ1-1; D call uncertain. Germline-derived CDR1 and CDR2 are LNHDA and SQIVND (reference sequence). The CDR3 extends over 15 amino acids. Trimming took 5 bases from V and 1 from J, leaving 14 bases between them. CDR3 in amino acids: CASSWQLGQNTEAFF. Here the CDR3 DNA reads TGTGCCAGTAGTTGGCAATTGGGCCAGAACACTGAAGCTTTCTTT.

This rearrangement joins TRBV5-5 to TRBJ2-7, with 12 bases identical to TRBD1. Germline V gene data show CDR1 as SGHKS and CDR2 as YYEKEE (reference sequence). The V segment lost 2 bases and the J segment 5 bases; nucleotides outside the gene matches: 2. There are 14 residues in the CDR3. This CDR3 is CASSFGTGGNEQYF. Written as DNA, the CDR3 is TGTGCCAGCAGCTTTGGGACAGGGGGCAACGAGCAGTACTTC. Full variable domain (remainder filled in from reference TRBV5-5 and TRBJ2-7): DAGVTQSPTHLIKTRGQQVTLRCSPISGHKSVSWYQQVLGQGPQFIFQYYEKEERGRGNFPDRFSARQFPNYSSELNVNALLLGDSALYLCASSFGTGGNEQYFGPGTRLTVT.

This clone was picked up a small number of times. Its ends do not fully match the called genes, so a read error is possible. The chain combines TRBV4-1 with TRBJ1-2; TRBD1 is a possible D gene (6 bases). This CDR3 has 13 residues. The germline V gene encodes CDR1 MGHRA and CDR2 YSYEKL. CDR3 protein: CVSSPGQRYGYTF. The DNA of the CDR3 is TGCGTCAGCAGCCCCGGACAGCGCTATGGCTACACCTTC.

The V gene is TRBV2, the J gene TRBJ1-4; possible D gene TRBD1, 5 bases. From germline, CDR1 is SNHLY and CDR2 FYNNEI. This CDR3 region has 11 residues. The ends were cut back, 8 bases at V and 8 bases at J, with 9 bases in the middle. The CDR3 is CASSGLEKLFF. The DNA for the CDR3 is TGTGCCAGCTCAGGGTTGGAAAAACTGTTTTTT.

The chain employs TRBV6-5 and TRBJ2-3; D unresolved. Germline CDR1 is MNHEY and CDR2 is SVGAGI. The CDR3 is made up of 13 amino acids. The ends were cut back, 6 bases at V and 1 base at J, with 8 bases in the middle. CDR3 DNA sequence: TGTGCCAGCAGAAGATCGGGCACAGATACGCAGTATTTT. Encoded protein: CASRRSGTDTQYF.

The chain couples TRBV28 to TRBJ1-4, with 7 bases lining up with TRBD1. The V gene end was trimmed by 5 bases and the J gene end by 7 bases; junction bases not matched to a gene: 13. The CDR3 sequence is 16 residues long. Germline loops: CDR1 MDHEN, CDR2 SYDVKM. The CDR3 sequence is CASSDEGLGGSEKLFF. The CDR3, as DNA: TGTGCCAGCAGTGACGAAGGGTTAGGGGGCAGTGAAAAACTGTTTTTT.

The gene calls are TRBV7-9 and TRBJ1-4; D unresolved. The V end was cut by 1 base, the J end by 7 bases, with 7 bases between. Germline CDR1 reads SEHNR; CDR2 reads FQNEAQ (reference sequence). CDR3 length: 13 residues. The CDR3 region is CASSLGESEKLFF. In nucleotides, the CDR3 is TGTGCCAGCAGCTTAGGGGAGAGTGAAAAACTGTTTTTT.

V usage is TRBV6-6 and J usage is TRBJ2-7; no definite D call. This CDR3 is 15 amino acids long. Germline loops: CDR1 MNHNY, CDR2 SVGAGI (reference sequence). V shed 2 bases and J shed 2 bases, with 13 bases lying between them. The CDR3 DNA follows: TGTGCCAGCAGTTACGGCGGCAGCAAAACCTACGAGCAGTACTTC. Translated: CASSYGGSKTYEQYF.

V is TRBV15 and J is TRBJ1-5; 7 nucleotides match TRBD1. The germline gives CDR1 LNHNV, CDR2 YYDKDF (reference sequence). The CDR3 consists of 14 residues. J was trimmed by 5 bases and V by 2 bases; bases with no gene match: 3. CDR3 nucleotides: TGTGCCACCAGCAGAAAGGGGGCAGATCAGCCCCAGCATTTT. Residues: CATSRKGADQPQHF.

This chain uses TRBV7-2 with TRBJ1-5; D is undetermined. The CDR3 spans 13 residues. V was pared by 5 bases and J by 6 bases, with 11 bases between. The V gene's germline CDR1 is SGHTA and CDR2 FQGNSA. The CDR3 sequence is CASSVVGGQPQHF. The CDR3 region has the DNA TGTGCCAGCAGCGTCGTTGGAGGTCAGCCCCAGCATTTT.

The chain joins TRBV5-1 to TRBJ2-3, with 12 nucleotides matching TRBD2. From germline, CDR1 is SGHRS and CDR2 YFSETQ. The CDR3 totals 18 residues. V shed 6 bases and J 10 bases; nucleotides not matched to a gene: 21. The CDR3 sequence is CASNPRTSGAGLLLAQYF. The CDR3 DNA is TGCGCCAGCAACCCAAGGACTAGCGGGGCCGGCCTCTTATTGGCGCAGTATTTT.

This clone was picked up a small number of times. V and J are TRBV7-8 and TRBJ1-1, with D possibly being TRBD1 (6 bases). The germline V and J ends were trimmed by 0 bases and 6 bases, with 11 bases remaining between them. Germline CDR1 reads SGHVS; CDR2 reads FQNEAQ. This CDR3 contains 14 residues. DNA for the CDR3: TGTGCCAGCAGCTTAGCCAGGGGCTCTTCTGAAGCTTTCTTT. This gives the protein CASSLARGSSEAFF.

This chain joins TRBV5-6 and TRBJ2-3; 12 bases map to TRBD1. V dropped 4 bases and J dropped 0; count of bases not matched to a gene: 6. CDR1 and CDR2 from the germline V gene are SGHDT and YYEEEE. The CDR3 loop spans 17 amino acids. The CDR3 region has the DNA TGTGCCAGCAGCCGGGACAGGGGGCGTATTAGCACAGATACGCAGTATTTT. This translates into CASSRDRGRISTDTQYF.

V and J are TRBV19 and TRBJ2-7; a weak D match, TRBD2 (6 bases). The V end was cut by 3 bases, the J end by 3 bases, with 15 bases between. The length of the CDR3 is 15 residues. The germline V gene has CDR1 LNHDA and CDR2 SQIVND (reference sequence). The CDR3 DNA reads as TGTGCCAGTAGTATTGCCACCGGGACTGACTACGAGCAGTACTTC. As protein: CASSIATGTDYEQYF.

The chain uses TRBV27 and TRBJ2-3; 10 bases are a match to TRBD2. V was pared by 0 bases and J by 3 bases, with 3 bases of the junction left unmatched. CDR3 length: 16 amino acids. CDR1 is MNHEY, CDR2 SMNVEV, per germline (reference sequence). The CDR3 sequence: CASSLSIAGGTDTQYF. CDR3 in DNA: TGTGCCAGCAGTTTATCGATAGCGGGAGGAACAGATACGCAGTATTTT.

This clone was seen a single time. This chain uses TRBV5-6 with TRBJ2-1; 7 bases are a match to TRBD2. The J segment lost 14 bases and the V segment lost 1 base, leaving 6 bases of the junction unmatched. CDR3 length: 12 amino acids. Germline lookup yields CDR1 SGHDT and CDR2 YYEEEE. As DNA, the CDR3 is TGTGCCAGCAGCTTGAGTTTGGGGGGGGAGTTCTTC. Translated: CASSLSLGGEFF.

The chain carries TRBV2 and TRBJ2-4; D is unresolved. Trimming cost V 6 bases and J 0 bases, with 9 bases left between them. The CDR3 covers 14 residues. Germline V lookup: CDR1 SNHLY, CDR2 FYNNEI. The CDR3 sequence is CASRADIAKNIQYF. The CDR3 DNA reads TGTGCCAGCAGGGCAGATATAGCCAAAAACATTCAGTACTTC.

The rearrangement joins TRBV5-6 to TRBJ2-1; 7 bases agree with TRBD1. J lost 7 bases, V lost 1 base, and 8 bases had no gene match. Germline CDR1 is SGHDT and CDR2 is YYEEEE. The CDR3 sequence is 15 residues long. Written as DNA, the CDR3 is TGTGCCAGCAGCTTGATCCGGGACAGAACGAATGAGCAGTTCTTC. This encodes CASSLIRDRTNEQFF.

In regard to this clone: At one end, the junction sequence differs from germline, possibly due to a read error. This same CDR3 is encoded by further DNA sequences in the sample. This chain uses TRBV7-7 with TRBJ2-3; 9 nucleotides match TRBD2. Germline V gene lookup returns CDR1 SSHAT and CDR2 FNYEAQ (reference sequence). The CDR3 has 15 residues. The CDR3 protein is CASSTGLASTDTQYF. The CDR3 DNA follows: TGTGCCAGCAGCACCGGACTAGCGAGCACCGATACGCAGTATTTT.

The chain uses TRBV6-1 and TRBJ1-1; unclear D gene. Trimming stripped 0 bases from V and 2 bases from J, with 10 bases between. The CDR3 is 15 amino acids. Germline loops: CDR1 MNHNS, CDR2 SASEGT. The CDR3 sequence is CASSEARIVNTEAFF. CDR3 nucleotides: TGTGCCAGCAGTGAAGCGCGGATCGTAAACACTGAAGCTTTCTTT.

The chain links TRBV5-1 to TRBJ2-5, with TRBD1 identical over 11 bases. CDR1 is SGHRS, CDR2 YFSETQ, per germline. V dropped 3 bases and J dropped 2; count of bases not matched to a gene: 9. CDR3 size: 17 residues. Written as DNA, the CDR3 is TGCGCCAGCAGCTCTCGGGACAGGGGGTTCCTACAAGAGACCCAGTACTTC. It yields the protein CASSSRDRGFLQETQYF.

The chain is built from TRBV6-1 and TRBJ1-2, with a weak D call TRBD1 (6 bases). This CDR3 spans 15 amino acids. From germline, CDR1 is MNHNS and CDR2 SASEGT. V was clipped by 5 bases and J by 0 bases, with 13 bases between them. The CDR3 spells CASSWVGTSNYGYTF. CDR3 nucleotides: TGTGCCAGCAGTTGGGTAGGGACATCTAACTATGGCTACACCTTC.

V gene TRBV6-5 combines with J gene TRBJ1-4; D gene uncertain. The V end lost 2 bases, the J end lost 3 bases, and 7 bases lay between the germline ends. The CDR3 is 14 residues long. CDR1 and CDR2 (germline): MNHEY, SVGAGI. The CDR3 region has the DNA TGTGCCAGCAGTTACAGTGGAGCTAATGAAAAACTGTTTTTT. Encoded protein: CASSYSGANEKLFF.

The chain uses TRBV7-9 and TRBJ2-7; tentative D call: TRBD1 (6 bases). V was cut by 3 bases and J by 5 bases, with 17 bases left in between. Germline assignment: CDR1 SEHNR and CDR2 FQNEAQ (reference sequence). The CDR3 runs to 15 residues. The CDR3 DNA is TGTGCCAGCAGCTTCGAAGGGACATCAAACCACGAGCAGTACTTC. As protein: CASSFEGTSNHEQYF.